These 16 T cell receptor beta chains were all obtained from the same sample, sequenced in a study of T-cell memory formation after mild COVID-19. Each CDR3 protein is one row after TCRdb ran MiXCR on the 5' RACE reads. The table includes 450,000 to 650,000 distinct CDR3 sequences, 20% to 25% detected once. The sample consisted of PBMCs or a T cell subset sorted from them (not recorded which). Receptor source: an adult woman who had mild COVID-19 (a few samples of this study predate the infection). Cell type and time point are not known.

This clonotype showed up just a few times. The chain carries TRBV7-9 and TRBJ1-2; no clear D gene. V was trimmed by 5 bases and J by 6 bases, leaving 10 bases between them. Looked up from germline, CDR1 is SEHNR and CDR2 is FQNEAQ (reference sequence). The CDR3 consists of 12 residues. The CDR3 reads CASSLTPDGYTF. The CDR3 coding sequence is TGTGCCAGCAGCCTGACTCCGGATGGCTACACCTTC.

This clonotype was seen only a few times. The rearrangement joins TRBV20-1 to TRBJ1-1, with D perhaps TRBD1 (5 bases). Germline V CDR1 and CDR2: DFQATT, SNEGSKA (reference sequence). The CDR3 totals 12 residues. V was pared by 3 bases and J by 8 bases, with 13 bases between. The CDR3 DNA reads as TGCAGTGCTAGGGGGGGAGTCCTCGAAGCTTTCTTT. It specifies CSARGGVLEAFF.

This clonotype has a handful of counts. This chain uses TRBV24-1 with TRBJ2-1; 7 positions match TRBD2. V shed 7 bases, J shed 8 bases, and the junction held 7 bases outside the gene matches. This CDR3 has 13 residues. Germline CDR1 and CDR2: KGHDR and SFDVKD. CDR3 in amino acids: CATRPAGWDEQFF. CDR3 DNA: TGTGCCACCAGGCCAGCGGGGTGGGATGAGCAGTTCTTC.

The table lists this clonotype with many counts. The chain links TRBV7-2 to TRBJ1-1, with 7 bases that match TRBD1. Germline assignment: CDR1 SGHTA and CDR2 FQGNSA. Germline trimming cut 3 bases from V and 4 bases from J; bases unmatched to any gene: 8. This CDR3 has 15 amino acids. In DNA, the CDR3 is TGTGCCAGCAGCTTCCAAAACGCAGGGGGCACTGAAGCTTTCTTT. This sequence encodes CASSFQNAGGTEAFF.

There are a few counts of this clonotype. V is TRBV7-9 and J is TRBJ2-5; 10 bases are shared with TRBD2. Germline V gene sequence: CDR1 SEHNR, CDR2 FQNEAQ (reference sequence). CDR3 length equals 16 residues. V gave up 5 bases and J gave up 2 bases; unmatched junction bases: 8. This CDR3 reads CASSPLAGGRQETQYF. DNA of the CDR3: TGTGCCAGCAGCCCCTTAGCGGGGGGCCGACAAGAGACCCAGTACTTC.

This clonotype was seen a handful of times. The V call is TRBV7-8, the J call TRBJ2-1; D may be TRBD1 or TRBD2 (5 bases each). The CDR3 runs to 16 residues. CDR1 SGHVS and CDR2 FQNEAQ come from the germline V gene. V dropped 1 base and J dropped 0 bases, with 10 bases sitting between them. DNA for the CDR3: TGTGCCAGCAGCTTAGAAGCTGGGGGCTCCTACAATGAGCAGTTCTTC. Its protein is CASSLEAGGSYNEQFF. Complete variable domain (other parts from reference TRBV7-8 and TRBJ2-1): GAGVSQSPRYKVAKRGQDVALRCDPISGHVSLFWYQQALGQGPEFLTYFQNEAQLDKSGLPSDRFFAERPEGSVSTLKIQRTQQEDSAVYLCASSLEAGGSYNEQFFGPGTRLTVL.

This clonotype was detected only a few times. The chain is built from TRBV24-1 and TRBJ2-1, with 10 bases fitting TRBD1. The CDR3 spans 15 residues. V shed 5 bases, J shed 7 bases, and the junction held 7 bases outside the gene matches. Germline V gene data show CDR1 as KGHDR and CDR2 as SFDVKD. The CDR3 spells CATSGTRQGANEQFF. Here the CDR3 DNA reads TGTGCCACCAGTGGCACTAGACAGGGGGCTAATGAGCAGTTCTTC.

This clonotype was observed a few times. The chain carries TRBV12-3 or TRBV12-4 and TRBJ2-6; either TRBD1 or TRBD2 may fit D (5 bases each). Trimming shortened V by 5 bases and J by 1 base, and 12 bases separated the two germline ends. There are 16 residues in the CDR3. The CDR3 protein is CASSPHWGSGANVLTF. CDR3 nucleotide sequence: TGTGCCAGCAGTCCCCACTGGGGGTCTGGGGCCAACGTCCTGACTTTC.

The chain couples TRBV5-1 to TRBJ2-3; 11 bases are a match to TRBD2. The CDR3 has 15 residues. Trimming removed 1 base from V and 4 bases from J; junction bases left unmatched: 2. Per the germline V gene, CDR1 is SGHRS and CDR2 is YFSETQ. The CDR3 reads CASSLSSGGADTQYF. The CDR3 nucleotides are TGCGCCAGCAGCTTGAGTAGCGGGGGGGCAGATACGCAGTATTTT.

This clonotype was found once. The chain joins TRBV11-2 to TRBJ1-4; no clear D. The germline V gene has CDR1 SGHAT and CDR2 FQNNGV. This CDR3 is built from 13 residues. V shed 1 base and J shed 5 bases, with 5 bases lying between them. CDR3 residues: CASSLGENEKLFF. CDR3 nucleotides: TGTGCCAGCAGCTTAGGAGAGAATGAAAAACTGTTTTTT.

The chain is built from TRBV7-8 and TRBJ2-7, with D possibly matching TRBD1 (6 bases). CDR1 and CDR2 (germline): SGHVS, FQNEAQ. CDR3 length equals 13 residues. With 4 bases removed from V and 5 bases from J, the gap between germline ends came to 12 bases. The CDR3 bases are TGTGCCAGCAGCTCGGGACACCGGAACGAGCAGTACTTC. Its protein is CASSSGHRNEQYF.

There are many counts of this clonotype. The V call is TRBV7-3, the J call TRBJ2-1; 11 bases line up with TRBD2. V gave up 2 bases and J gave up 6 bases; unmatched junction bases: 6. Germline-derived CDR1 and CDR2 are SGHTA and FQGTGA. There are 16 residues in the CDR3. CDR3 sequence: CASSLLGTSGLNEQFF. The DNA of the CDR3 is TGTGCCAGCAGCTTATTAGGGACTAGCGGCCTCAATGAGCAGTTCTTC.

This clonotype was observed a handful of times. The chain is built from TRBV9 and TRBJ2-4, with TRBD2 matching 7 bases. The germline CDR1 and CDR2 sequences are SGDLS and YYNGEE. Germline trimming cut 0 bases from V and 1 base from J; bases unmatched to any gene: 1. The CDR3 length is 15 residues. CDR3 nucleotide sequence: TGTGCCAGCAGCGTAGCCGGGGGGGCCAAAAACATTCAGTACTTC. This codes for CASSVAGGAKNIQYF.

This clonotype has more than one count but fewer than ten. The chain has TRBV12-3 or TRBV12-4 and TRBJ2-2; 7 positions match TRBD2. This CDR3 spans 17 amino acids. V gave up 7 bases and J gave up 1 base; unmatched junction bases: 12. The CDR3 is CASTPPVAGLNTGELFF. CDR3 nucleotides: TGTGCCAGCACCCCGCCCGTAGCGGGCTTGAACACCGGGGAGCTGTTTTTT.

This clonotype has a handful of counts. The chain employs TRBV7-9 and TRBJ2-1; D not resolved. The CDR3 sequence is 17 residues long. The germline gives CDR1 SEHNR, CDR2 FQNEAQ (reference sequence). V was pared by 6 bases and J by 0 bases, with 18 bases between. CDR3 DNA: TGTGCCAGCAGTCCCTGGGTGTCCCTCAGCTCCTACAATGAGCAGTTCTTC. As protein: CASSPWVSLSSYNEQFF. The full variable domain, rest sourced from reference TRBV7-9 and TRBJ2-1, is DTGVSQNPRHKITKRGQNVTFRCDPISEHNRLYWYRQTLGQGPEFLTYFQNEAQLEKSRLLSDRFSAERPKGSFSTLEIQRTEQGDSAMYLCASSPWVSLSSYNEQFFGPGTRLTVL.

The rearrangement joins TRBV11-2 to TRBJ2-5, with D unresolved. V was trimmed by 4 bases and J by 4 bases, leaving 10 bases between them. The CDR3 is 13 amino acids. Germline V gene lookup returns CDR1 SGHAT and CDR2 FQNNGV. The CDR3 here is CASSSGVIETQYF. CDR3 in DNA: TGTGCCAGCAGCTCGGGCGTTATAGAGACCCAGTACTTC.